The present entry profiles one T cell receptor beta chain with its context. What it recognizes is unknown. There are 14 residues in the CDR3. V lost 5 bases, J lost 5 bases, and 1 base stayed unmatched. The germline V gene has CDR1 SGDLS and CDR2 YYNGEE. This sample is drawn from a study of cytomegalovirus exposure and HLA in healthy donors. Overall study: Falling in the Caucasian-associated ancestry cluster were about 82% of some 400 genotyped donors.

PCR employed 60 Vbeta and 13 Jbeta primers. Assay: immunoSEQ multiplex PCR; the TCRdb copy retains only in-frame clones and omits some. The sample holds about 180,000 clones, over 60% seen once. General observations from the study: Some V segments could not be told apart, so they were left out, TRBV6-2 and TRBV6-3 among them. Fewer N-insertions than the approximately 700-donor mean were reportedly shown by an Asian-associated ancestry cluster in a later analysis. Later analysis showed most CMV-associated TCR beta chains appearing HLA-restricted.

The chain couples TRBV9 to TRBJ2-2; 12 bases match TRBD2. This receptor was obtained from a man between 18 and 29 years old in good health and CMV-seronegative. The source material was PBMCs. The CDR3 DNA reads as TGTGCCAGCAGACTAGCGGGAGGAACCGGGGAGCTGTTTTTT. It translates to CASRLAGGTGELFF.